These T cell receptor beta chains were read from a single sample in a study of cytomegalovirus exposure and HLA in healthy donors. TCRdb's table, derived via immunoSEQ multiplex PCR, lists solely in-frame clones and lacks some. There are 150,000 to 200,000 clones in the sample; less than 90% occur only once, and less than 5% lies in the top ten. The sequencing sample was made of PBMCs. Source of these receptors: a man between 50 and 59 years old in good health and CMV-seropositive. CDR3s leave out the opening cysteine and the closing phenylalanine or tryptophan. The order of the fields is CDR3 length, V gene, J gene, clone size, D gene, CDR3 protein. D genes are given only for firm matches. The size of a clone is reported for some rows only, either as once, few or many, or as a class for expanded clones.

>13|TRBV19|TRBJ2-1|.|TRBD2
ASSPWTSSYNEQF
>14|TRBV4-1|TRBJ2-7|.|.
ASSQDVAESSYEQY
>13|TRBV9|TRBJ2-5|.|TRBD1
ASSVPQGNVETQY
>11|TRBV9|TRBJ2-7|.|TRBD1
ASSPGQPDEQY
>15|TRBV4-2|TRBJ1-2|.|.
ASSQDTITEGGYGYT
>12|TRBV9|TRBJ1-2|.|TRBD1
ASSVGTGVHMVT
>15|TRBV12-2|TRBJ2-5|once|.
ASRVEGGLAGEETQY
>13|TRBV27|TRBJ1-6|.|.
ASRRDTEIGSPLH
>14|TRBV27|TRBJ2-5|.|TRBD2
ASSLRAGDLQETQY
>13|TRBV28|TRBJ1-4|.|.
ASSLASGHNEKLF
>14|TRBV28|TRBJ2-2|.|TRBD2
ASRSPTSGGAGELF
>11|TRBV29-1|TRBJ2-7|.|TRBD2
SVVGTTSYEQY
>13|TRBV5-4|TRBJ2-7|.|TRBD2
ASSPAASGSYEQY
>13|TRBV28|TRBJ1-6|.|.
ASKPSQGINSPLH
>12|TRBV30|TRBJ2-1|.|TRBD2
AWSVPGGGNEQF
>17|TRBV7-9|TRBJ2-1|.|TRBD2
ASSPPRRTSGRVNNEQF
>14|TRBV28|TRBJ1-1|.|.
ASSANGGLMNTEAF
>14|TRBV18|TRBJ2-3|.|.
ASSPLLLARNDTQY
>13|TRBV9|TRBJ2-3|few|.
ASSVVGHFTDTQY
>10|TRBV29-1|TRBJ1-1|once|.
SVAPAQASAF
>11|TRBV9|TRBJ2-3|once|.
ASSVALTDTQY
>11|TRBV6-1|TRBJ2-3|few|.
ASSEARVDTQY
>12|TRBV4-3|TRBJ2-3|once|.
ASSQDFATDTQY
>11|TRBV4-3|TRBJ2-7|.|TRBD1
ASSRDRGNEQY